The entry below gives a single TCR beta chain sequence along with its context. The time point was: after neoadjuvant nivolumab, at surgical resection. Stage II-IVA oral cavity squamous cell carcinoma was new and untreated by systemic or radiation therapy. Cohort: HPV-negative, locally advanced oral cavity squamous cell carcinoma patients. Two replicates per tumor sample, mostly from approximately 4.6 ug of genomic DNA. The table came from immunoSEQ multiplex PCR; TCRdb's copy has only in-frame clones and leaves some out. This repertoire shows approximately 15,000 clones, roughly 35% found once; its top ten account for roughly 36%. This entry is derived from a study of neoadjuvant anti-PD-1 for oral cavity cancer. About the study: Non-progressing patients received a fourth nivolumab dose near day 43, then surgery on days 50-56.

Germline CDR1 SGHAT, CDR2 FQNNGV. V was trimmed by 5 bases and J by 0 bases, leaving 17 bases between them. CDR3 length: 16 residues. The TCR sequence derives from a person between 40 and 80 years old with oral cavity squamous cell carcinoma. The rearrangement uses TRBV11-2 and TRBJ2-7; weak D call: TRBD2 (5 bases). Material: tumor tissue, obtained after nivolumab (anti-PD-1) treatment. The CDR3 bases are TGTGCCAGCAGCCAGGAGGCTGAGCTAGTCTCCTACGAGCAGTACTTC. This sequence encodes CASSQEAELVSYEQYF.